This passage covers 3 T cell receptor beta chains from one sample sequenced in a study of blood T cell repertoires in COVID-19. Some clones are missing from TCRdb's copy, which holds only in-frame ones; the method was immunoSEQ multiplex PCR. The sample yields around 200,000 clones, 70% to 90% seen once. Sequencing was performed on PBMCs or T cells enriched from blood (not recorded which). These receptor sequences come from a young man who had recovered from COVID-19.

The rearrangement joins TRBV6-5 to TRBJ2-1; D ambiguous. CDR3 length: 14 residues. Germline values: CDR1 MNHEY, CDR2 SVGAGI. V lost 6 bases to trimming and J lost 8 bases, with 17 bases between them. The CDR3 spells CASSPLILTHEQFF. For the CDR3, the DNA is TGTGCCAGCAGCCCCTTAATATTAACACATGAGCAGTTCTTC.

Here the CDR3 reads CASSYYRKPSGNTIYF. The CDR3 nucleotides are TGTGCCAGCAGCTACTACAGGAAGCCCTCTGGAAACACCATATATTTT. The chain employs TRBV7-2 and TRBJ1-3; D may be TRBD1 (5 bases). The CDR3 covers 16 residues. Trimming shortened V by 4 bases and J by 0 bases, and 13 bases separated the two germline ends. CDR1 is SGHTA, CDR2 FQGNSA, per germline.

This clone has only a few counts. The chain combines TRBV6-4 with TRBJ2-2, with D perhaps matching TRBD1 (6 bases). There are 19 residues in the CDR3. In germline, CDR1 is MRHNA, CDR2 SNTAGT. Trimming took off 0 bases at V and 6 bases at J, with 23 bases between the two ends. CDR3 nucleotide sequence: TGTGCCAGCAGTGACTCGAGTCTGGCGACAGGACAAGGGTCCGGGGAGCTGTTTTTT. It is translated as CASSDSSLATGQGSGELFF.